This TCR beta chain was recorded in a study of T cells in tuberculosis. Study-level findings and limits: The TCR-beta difference was not significant; alpha differences partly reflected length. Active tuberculosis alpha repertoires lay closer to GMM-specific TCRs than controls'.

Data came from immunoSEQ multiplex PCR; TCRdb stores just in-frame clones and leaves some out. Here the sample spans roughly 34,000 clones, just under 97% being singletons. The CDR3 spans 15 residues. Per the germline V gene, CDR1 is MNHNY and CDR2 is SVGAGI (reference sequence). V gave up 5 bases and J gave up 2 bases; unmatched junction bases: 6. Note on this clone: Antigen specificity is unknown.

On average roughly 100,000 T cells per donor were immunosequenced. The receptor's source is a donor between 5 and 29 years old with latent tuberculosis or without tuberculosis infection. The chain uses TRBV6-6 and TRBJ1-2, with TRBD1 matching 9 bases. Sequences were obtained from PBMCs. The CDR3 DNA sequence: TGTGCCAGCAGTGTCCCGGGACAGGGCAACTATGGCTACACCTTC. Its translation: CASSVPGQGNYGYTF.